Below, 8 T cell receptor beta chains from the same sample are listed, as sequenced in a study of cytomegalovirus exposure and HLA in healthy donors. This PCR relied on a set of 60 Vbeta primers and 13 Jbeta primers. Data came from immunoSEQ multiplex PCR; TCRdb stores just in-frame clones and leaves some out. This table holds roughly 170,000 clones, 81% found once. Sequencing was carried out using PBMCs. These receptors originate from a young woman in good health and CMV-seronegative.

J is TRBJ2-2 and V is TRBV7-8; the D gene is possibly TRBD1 (6 bases). Germline CDR1 reads SGHVS; CDR2 reads FQNEAQ. The CDR3 has 17 amino acids. V shed 1 base and J shed 2 bases, with 14 bases lying between them. CDR3 sequence: CASSLGIRGSNTGELFF. As DNA, the CDR3 is TGTGCCAGCAGCTTAGGAATAAGGGGGTCTAACACCGGGGAGCTGTTTTTT.

The chain joins TRBV9 to TRBJ2-3; 11 nucleotides align to TRBD2. The V segment lost 3 bases and the J segment 2 bases; nucleotides outside the gene matches: 8. The CDR3 contains 17 residues. Germline lookup yields CDR1 SGDLS and CDR2 YYNGEE. The CDR3 DNA reads TGTGCCAGCAGCGCCATGGGACTAGCGGACTCCACAGATACGCAGTATTTT. Protein product: CASSAMGLADSTDTQYF.

This chain joins TRBV4-3 and TRBJ2-1; 12 bases are a match to TRBD2. Germline loops: CDR1 LGHNA, CDR2 YSLEER. The length of the CDR3 is 17 residues. With V trimmed by 0 bases and J by 10 bases, 10 bases remained unmatched. The CDR3: CASSQDHLAGGPGEQFF. The CDR3 DNA is TGCGCCAGCAGCCAAGATCACCTAGCGGGGGGGCCGGGAGAGCAGTTCTTC.

This sequence joins TRBV7-9 and TRBJ2-7, with 14 bases that match TRBD2. This CDR3 comprises 15 residues. Trimming cost V 5 bases and J 2 bases; bases outside gene matches: 2. The germline CDR1 and CDR2 sequences are SEHNR and FQNEAQ (reference sequence). CDR3 amino acids: CASSLGLAGAYEQYF. The CDR3 coding sequence is TGTGCCAGCAGCCTGGGACTAGCGGGGGCCTACGAGCAGTACTTC.

The J gene is TRBJ2-7, the V gene TRBV6-6; D might be TRBD2 (5 bases). The V and J ends lost 5 bases and 3 bases respectively, with 8 bases between them. CDR3 length equals 12 residues. Germline values: CDR1 MNHNY, CDR2 SVGAGI (reference sequence). DNA of the CDR3: TGTGCCAGCAGTAGGGAGCTCTACGAGCAGTACTTC. It encodes CASSRELYEQYF.

The V and J genes are TRBV29-1 and TRBJ2-7; D is possibly TRBD1 (6 bases). CDR1 and CDR2 from the germline V gene are SQVTM and ANQGSEA. V was shortened by 6 bases and J by 2 bases, with 14 bases between the two germline ends. This CDR3 spans 13 amino acids. The CDR3 DNA sequence: TGCAGCGTCTACGACAGGTTCCCCTACGAGCAGTACTTC. Its translation: CSVYDRFPYEQYF.

This chain links TRBV11-2 with TRBJ2-3; 11 bases fit TRBD2. Germline values: CDR1 SGHAT, CDR2 FQNNGV. This CDR3 spans 17 amino acids. V shed 3 bases and J 6 bases; nucleotides not matched to a gene: 11. The CDR3 loop reads CASSLGPLAGGRDTQYF. The CDR3 nucleotides are TGTGCCAGCAGCTTGGGGCCCCTAGCGGGAGGCCGTGATACGCAGTATTTT.

V gene TRBV6-1 combines with J gene TRBJ1-5, with TRBD1 as a possible D gene (6 bases). V lost 6 bases and J 7 bases, leaving 16 bases between the germline ends. This CDR3 is built from 14 residues. The V gene's germline CDR1 is MNHNS and CDR2 SASEGT. The DNA of the CDR3 is TGTGCCAGCAGGGCAGGACAGAAAATCCAGCCCCAGCATTTT. Protein product: CASRAGQKIQPQHF.